This TCR beta chain was recovered during a study of blood T cell repertoires in COVID-19. Study as a whole: Spain, Italy and the United States supplied samples that represented acute and convalescent COVID-19. PBMCs, B-cell-depleted T cells, or T cells were the source of the cDNA or gDNA that made up the material.

The CDR3 runs 16 residues. CDR1 is MDHEN and CDR2 is SYDVKM in the germline V gene. V gave up 1 base and J gave up 1 base; unmatched junction bases: 4. Authors' processing steps: From reference gene primer amplification, estimates of nucleated cell counts were derived. Libraries were prepared by immunoSEQ multiplex PCR; TCRdb keeps only in-frame clonotypes and omits some of them. That table supplies the V and J calls and clone size; D and trimming were determined from the DNA. The data show 200,000 to 250,000 clones, roughly nine tenths seen once. The chain carries TRBV28 and TRBJ1-5; TRBD1 matches at 7 bases. The sequencing sample was made of peripheral blood. The sequence was collected from a man aged 25-45 years with acute or convalescent COVID-19. CDR3 loop: CASSLFPGQSNQPQHF. CDR3 nucleotide sequence: TGTGCCAGCAGTTTATTCCCGGGACAGAGCAATCAGCCCCAGCATTTT.